The entry that follows covers one TCR beta chain sequence. This record belongs to a study of blood T cell repertoires in COVID-19. Study-level information: There were acute and convalescent COVID-19 samples, and they came from the United States, Italy and Spain. Sample material is recorded as cDNA or gDNA derived from T cells, B-cell-depleted T cells, or PBMCs.

V lost 4 bases and J lost 4; bases outside the gene matches: 8. Germline V gives CDR1 SGHRS, CDR2 YFSETQ. This CDR3 region has 16 residues. In the original processing: Amplification from reference gene primers served as the basis for estimated nucleated cell counts. Generated by immunoSEQ multiplex PCR, the TCRdb table keeps only in-frame clones and is missing some. That table supplies the V and J calls and clone size; D and trimming were determined from the DNA. This sample has hundreds of thousands of clones, with 60% to 75% found just once. This sequence joins TRBV5-1 and TRBJ2-6; TRBD1 agrees at 7 bases. Sequencing was performed on peripheral blood. This clonotype was obtained from an elderly woman with acute or convalescent COVID-19. The CDR3 sequence is CASSPGQASGANVLTF. CDR3 DNA: TGCGCCAGCAGCCCTGGACAGGCCTCCGGGGCCAACGTCCTGACTTTC.